Listed below are T cell receptor beta chains from one sample, sequenced in a study of cytomegalovirus exposure and HLA in healthy donors. TCRdb's table, derived via immunoSEQ multiplex PCR, lists solely in-frame clones and lacks some. Of roughly 99,000 clones listed, 81% were seen once; the top ten hold about 2.3%. The sequenced sample consisted of PBMCs. These receptors came from a man aged 30 to 39 in good health and CMV-seronegative. The CDR3 runs from the conserved cysteine through the conserved F or W. A D gene is named only where the DNA matches it firmly. Size values are once, few and many counts, or a class for expanded clones, and some rows have none.

.,TRBV6-5,TRBD1,TRBJ1-4,TGTGCCAGCACCCCCGGGACAGGCGCCTTCAAACTGTTTTTT,CASTPGTGAFKLFF
.,TRBV30,TRBD2,TRBJ2-7,TGTGCCTGGAGTGCGGGAGGCGAGCAGTACTTC,CAWSAGGEQYF
.,TRBV6-1,.,TRBJ1-5,TGTGCCAGCAGTGAAGTGGGAGGGAGCAATCAGCCCCAGCATTTT,CASSEVGGSNQPQHF
.,TRBV9,TRBD1,TRBJ1-2,TGTGCCAGCAGCGTAGGCGGGACAGGCCGGGGCTACACCTTC,CASSVGGTGRGYTF
.,TRBV5-1,.,TRBJ1-3,TGCGCCAGCAGTCGTGGGCAGTCTGGAAACACCATATATTTT,CASSRGQSGNTIYF
.,TRBV9,TRBD1,TRBJ1-2,TGTGCCAGCAGCGAAGGGTCTCAGGGGGAAAACTATGGCTACACCTTC,CASSEGSQGENYGYTF
.,TRBV5-1,TRBD1,TRBJ1-5,TGCGCCAGCAGCTTGGGGACAGGGGTTCAGCCCCAGCATTTT,CASSLGTGVQPQHF
.,TRBV6-1,TRBD1,TRBJ1-4,TGTGCCAGCAGTGACAGGGGGTTGAGGACTAATGAAAAACTGTTTTTT,CASSDRGLRTNEKLFF
.,TRBV30,TRBD2,TRBJ2-1,TGTGCCTGGGCCGGGACTAGCGGGAGGGGTGAGCAGTTCTTC,CAWAGTSGRGEQFF
once,TRBV18,.,TRBJ2-5,TGTGCCAGCTCACGCAAGCCGCTAGAGACCCAGTACTTC,CASSRKPLETQYF
.,TRBV28,.,TRBJ2-7,TGTGCCAGCAGTTCCCGTCCCAGGGGATTGTACGAGCAGTACTTC,CASSSRPRGLYEQYF
.,TRBV15,.,TRBJ1-4,TGTGCCACCAGCAGAGATGGGGAACAGGGCTGGGAAAAACTGTTTTTT,CATSRDGEQGWEKLFF
.,TRBV29-1,TRBD2,TRBJ2-3,TGCAGCGTCCGAGCCAGGGAGGTCAGCGGGGGGTTCCCTAGTACGCAGTATTTT,CSVRAREVSGGFPSTQYF
few,TRBV7-6,.,TRBJ1-4,TGTGCCAGCAGCCTAACCGGGGATAATGAAAAACTGTTTTTT,CASSLTGDNEKLFF
.,TRBV11-2,.,TRBJ1-1,TGTGCCAGCAGCCCCACAGGCCCTGAAGCTTTCTTT,CASSPTGPEAFF
.,TRBV2,.,TRBJ1-5,TGTGCCACCCGGGGGGCTAGGGTTCAGCCCCAGCATTTT,CATRGARVQPQHF
.,TRBV30,.,TRBJ2-5,TGTGCCTGGAGTCCCTCACGTAGGACCCAGTACTTC,CAWSPSRRTQYF
.,TRBV6-1,.,TRBJ2-2,TGTGCCAGCAAGACTCAGGGTATTTTCGGGGAGCTGTTTTTT,CASKTQGIFGELFF
.,TRBV15,TRBD1,TRBJ1-2,TGTGCCACCAGCAGAGATCAGGGGGCAGGCTTTGGCTACACCTTC,CATSRDQGAGFGYTF
.,TRBV19,.,TRBJ2-5,TGTGCCAGTAGTAGGCGGATGCACCAAGAGACCCAGTACTTC,CASSRRMHQETQYF
.,TRBV6-1,.,TRBJ2-1,TGTGCCAGCAGTGAAGCGGGAGGATACAATGAGCAGTTCTTC,CASSEAGGYNEQFF
.,TRBV2,TRBD2,TRBJ2-5,TGTGCCAGCACCGGCTTGGGCCAGACTAGCCACTTC,CASTGLGQTSHF
.,TRBV19,.,TRBJ1-2,TGTGCCAGTAGCGGAAGCGGGGTCGAAAGTAACTATGGCTACACCTTC,CASSGSGVESNYGYTF
few,TRBV4-2,.,TRBJ1-4,TGTGCCAGCAGCCCTCGACATCAAAGGGGGGGTAAAGAAAAACTGTTTTTT,CASSPRHQRGGKEKLFF
once,TRBV27,TRBD2,TRBJ2-7,TGTGCCAGCAGTTTCGGACTAGCTTACGAGCAGTACTTC,CASSFGLAYEQYF
.,TRBV7-8,.,TRBJ2-7,TGTGCCAGCAGCGAAAACAGGGTAAGCGACGAGCAGTACTTC,CASSENRVSDEQYF
.,TRBV2,.,TRBJ2-7,TGTGCCAGCAGTGAGGGTCAACGAGGGGAGCAGTACTTC,CASSEGQRGEQYF